The 14 T cell receptor beta chains presented below share a single source sample, sequenced in a study of response to subunit inactivated influenza vaccine. TCRdb passed the RT-PCR reads through MiXCR, listing each CDR3 protein once. The table shows around 480,000 distinct CDR3 sequences, with about 15% occurring only once. This sample comprised CD4+ T cells sorted from PBMCs, obtained 23 months after vaccination. These receptors were obtained from a man between 50 and 70 years old who received an inactivated influenza vaccine.

This rearrangement joins TRBV4-3 to TRBJ2-1, with D possibly matching TRBD1 (5 bases). Germline-derived CDR1 and CDR2 are LGHNA and YSLEER. The CDR3 totals 13 residues. V lost 8 bases to trimming and J lost 1 base, with 9 bases between them. The chain's CDR3 is CASGRGSYNEQFF. The CDR3, as DNA: TGCGCCAGCGGAAGGGGATCCTACAATGAGCAGTTCTTC.

V is TRBV9 and J is TRBJ2-3; D uncertain. Per germline, CDR1 SGDLS and CDR2 YYNGEE. The CDR3 sequence is 14 residues long. Trimming left V 1 base short and J 1 base short, with 7 bases between. The CDR3 is CASSVQVGTDTQYF. The CDR3 bases are TGTGCCAGCAGCGTACAGGTGGGCACAGATACGCAGTATTTT.

Notes on this clonotype: It is unclear where the CDR3 begins or ends on the DNA, so no DNA is shown, and the CDR3 is as TCRdb lists it. The chain recombines TRBV12-3 or TRBV12-4 with TRBJ1-2. The CDR3 totals 13 residues, both ends included. CDR3 sequence reads: CASSFGAGGDYTF.

This clonotype was detected only a few times. The J gene is TRBJ1-6, the V gene TRBV7-2; TRBD1 agrees at 7 bases. Germline V gene sequence: CDR1 SGHTA, CDR2 FQGNSA. Trimming took 0 bases from V and 0 from J; bases not matched to a gene: 8. The CDR3 covers 19 residues. This CDR3 is CASSLAGQGGFSYNSPLHF. As DNA, the CDR3 is TGTGCCAGCAGCTTAGCGGGGCAGGGGGGGTTCTCCTATAATTCACCCCTCCACTTT.

This clonotype was observed many times. The gene calls are TRBV14 and TRBJ2-1; 7 bases agree with TRBD1. CDR1 and CDR2 from the germline V gene are SGHDN and FVKESK. V lost 5 bases to trimming and J lost 12 bases; unmatched junction nucleotides: 16. CDR3 length: 15 amino acids. The CDR3 loop reads CASSKHPGHQGVQFF. In nucleotides, the CDR3 is TGTGCCAGCAGCAAACACCCGGGACATCAGGGGGTGCAGTTCTTC. Full variable domain (rest looked up from reference TRBV14 and TRBJ2-1): EAGVTQFPSHSVIEKGQTVTLRCDPISGHDNLYWYRRVMGKEIKFLLHFVKESKQDESGMPNNRFLAERTGGTYSTLKVQPAELEDSGVYFCASSKHPGHQGVQFFGPGTRLTVL.

A note on this clonotype: A much larger clone differs by one base, so this may be a read error. The chain has TRBV20-1 and TRBJ2-7; D not resolved. Germline assignment: CDR1 DFQATT and CDR2 SNEGSKA (reference sequence). The CDR3 loop spans 15 amino acids. In nucleotides, the CDR3 is TGCAGTGCTAACGAATGGGCGGTGAGCTCCTACCAGCAGTACTTC. It is translated as CSANEWAVSSYQQYF.

In this sample, this clonotype turned up a few times. This chain uses TRBV4-1 with TRBJ2-2, with unresolved D. CDR1 is MGHRA and CDR2 is YSYEKL in the germline V gene. The CDR3 extends over 14 amino acids. V shed 4 bases and J shed 6 bases, with 12 bases lying between them. The CDR3 here is CASSPSVSPGELFF. As DNA, the CDR3 is TGCGCCAGCAGCCCCAGCGTTTCCCCCGGGGAGCTGTTTTTT.

This clonotype appeared a few times. V is TRBV7-2 and J is TRBJ2-7; 10 positions agree with TRBD2. Trimming removed 5 bases from V and 7 bases from J; junction bases left unmatched: 11. The V gene's germline CDR1 is SGHTA and CDR2 FQGNSA. The CDR3 spans 15 residues. The CDR3 DNA reads as TGTGCCAGCAGCCTTGGCGCTAGCGGGGGCGTTGAGCAGTACTTC. Its translation is CASSLGASGGVEQYF.

This clonotype has more than one count but fewer than ten. J is TRBJ2-7 and V is TRBV12-3 or TRBV12-4, with D tentatively TRBD1 (6 bases). Trimming stripped 5 bases from V and 1 base from J, with 12 bases between. The CDR3 contains 14 residues. In DNA, the CDR3 is TGTGCCAGCAGTGATCCTAGGGGGTCCTACGAGCAGTACTTC. Protein sequence: CASSDPRGSYEQYF.

The CDR3: CSATLAGGPDTQYF. As DNA, the CDR3 is TGCAGTGCTACGCTAGCGGGGGGCCCAGATACGCAGTATTTT. This rearrangement joins TRBV20-1 to TRBJ2-3; 11 bases agree with TRBD2. Germline lookup yields CDR1 DFQATT and CDR2 SNEGSKA (reference sequence). There are 14 residues in the CDR3. The V and J ends lost 4 bases and 4 bases, in that order; junction bases with no gene match: 4.

The chain carries TRBV5-1 and TRBJ2-5, with a tentative D call TRBD1 (6 bases). Germline V gene sequence: CDR1 SGHRS, CDR2 YFSETQ. The CDR3 length is 15 residues. V was cut by 0 bases and J by 1 base, with 10 bases left in between. CDR3: CASSLVGQSQETQYF. The CDR3 DNA reads as TGCGCCAGCAGCTTGGTCGGACAGTCCCAAGAGACCCAGTACTTC.

This clonotype has more than one count but fewer than ten. This chain uses TRBV7-9 with TRBJ2-7; a weak D match, TRBD1 (5 bases). This CDR3 has 14 amino acids. Trimming took 1 base from V and 2 from J, leaving 9 bases between them. From germline, CDR1 is SEHNR and CDR2 FQNEAQ (reference sequence). CDR3 sequence: CASSLDRRAYEQYF. The CDR3 DNA reads TGTGCCAGCAGCTTAGACAGGCGCGCCTACGAGCAGTACTTC.

The V call is TRBV6-2 or TRBV6-3, the J call TRBJ2-1, with D perhaps given as TRBD1 or TRBD2 (5 bases each). CDR3 length equals 16 residues. CDR1 and CDR2 from the germline V gene are MNHEY and SVGEGT. Trimming removed 0 bases from V and 3 bases from J, with 12 bases in between. CDR3 DNA: TGTGCCAGCAGTTACTCGGGACCCCTTTTCTACAATGAGCAGTTCTTC. It encodes CASSYSGPLFYNEQFF.

The chain couples TRBV12-3 or TRBV12-4 to TRBJ2-1; 7 bases map to TRBD2. Germline trimming cut 2 bases from V and 5 bases from J; bases unmatched to any gene: 9. This CDR3 spans 16 amino acids. CDR3 in DNA: TGTGCCAGCAGTTTAAGGAGCGGGCTAGCGGACAATGAGCAGTTCTTC. It yields the protein CASSLRSGLADNEQFF.